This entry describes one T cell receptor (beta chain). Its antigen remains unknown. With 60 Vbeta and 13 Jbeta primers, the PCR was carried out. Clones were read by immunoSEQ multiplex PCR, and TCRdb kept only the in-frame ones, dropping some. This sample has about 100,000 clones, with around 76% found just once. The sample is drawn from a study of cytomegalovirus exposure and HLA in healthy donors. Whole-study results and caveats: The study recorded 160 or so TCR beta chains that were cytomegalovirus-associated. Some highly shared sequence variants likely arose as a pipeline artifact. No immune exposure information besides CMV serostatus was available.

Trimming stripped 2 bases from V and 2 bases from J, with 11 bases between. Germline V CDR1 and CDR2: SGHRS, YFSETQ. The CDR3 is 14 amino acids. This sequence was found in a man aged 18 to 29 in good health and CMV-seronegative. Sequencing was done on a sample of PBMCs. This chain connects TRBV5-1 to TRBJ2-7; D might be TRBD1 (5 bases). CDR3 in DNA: TGCGCCAGCAGCTTACAGGAACCCACCTACGAGCAGTACTTC. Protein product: CASSLQEPTYEQYF.